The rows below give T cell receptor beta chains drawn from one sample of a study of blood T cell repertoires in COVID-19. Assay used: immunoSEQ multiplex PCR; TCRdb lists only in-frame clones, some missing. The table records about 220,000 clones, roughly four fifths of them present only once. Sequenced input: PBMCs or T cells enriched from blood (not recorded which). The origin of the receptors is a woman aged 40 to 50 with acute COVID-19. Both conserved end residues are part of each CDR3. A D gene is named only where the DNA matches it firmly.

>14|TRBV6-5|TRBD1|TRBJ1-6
CASRRQGRDSPLHF
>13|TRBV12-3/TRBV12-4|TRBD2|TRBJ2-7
CASRRQRGYEQYF
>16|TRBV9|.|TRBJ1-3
CASSVEAGRGGNTIYF
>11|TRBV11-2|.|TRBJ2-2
CASSLTGELFF
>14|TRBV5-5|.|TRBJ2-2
CASSLAQNTGELFF
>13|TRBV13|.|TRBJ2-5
CASSLRGEETQYF
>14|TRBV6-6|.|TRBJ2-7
CASSYFAETYEQYF
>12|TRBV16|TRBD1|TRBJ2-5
CASSNNEGAQYF
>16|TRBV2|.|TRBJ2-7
CASSETNSDIRHEQYF
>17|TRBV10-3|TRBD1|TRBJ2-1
CAISETGQGELYNEQFF
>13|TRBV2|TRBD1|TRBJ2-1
CASSISPGQGLFF
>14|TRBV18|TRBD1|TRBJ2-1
CASSPVSGGDEQFF
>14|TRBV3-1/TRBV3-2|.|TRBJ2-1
CASSPDRSYNEQFF
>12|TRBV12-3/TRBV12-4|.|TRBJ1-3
CATDSGGNTIYF
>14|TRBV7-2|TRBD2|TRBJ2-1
CASSTTSGPNEQFF
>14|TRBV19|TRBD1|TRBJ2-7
CASSVHRGPYEQYF
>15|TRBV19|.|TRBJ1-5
CASSIVGAAGQPQHF
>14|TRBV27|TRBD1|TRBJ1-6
CASSPGTGTSPLHF
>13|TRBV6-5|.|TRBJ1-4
CASSYTGNEKLFF
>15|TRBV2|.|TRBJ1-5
CASSEEGMANQPQHF
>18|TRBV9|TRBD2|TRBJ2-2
CASSAGTSGYLGTGELFF
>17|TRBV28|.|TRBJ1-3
CASSPQGLVFSGNTIYF
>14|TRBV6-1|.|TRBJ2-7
CASSEGGFSYEQYF
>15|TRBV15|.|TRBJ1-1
CATSPPAGGSTEAFF
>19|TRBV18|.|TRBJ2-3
CASSPRAELGLLYTDTQYF
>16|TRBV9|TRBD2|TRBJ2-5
CASSAWGTSGSETQYF
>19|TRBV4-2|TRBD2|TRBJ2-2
CASSQQPSGLAANTGELFF
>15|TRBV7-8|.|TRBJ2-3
CASSFGTKYADTQYF
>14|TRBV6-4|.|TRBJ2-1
CASSDSGEANEQFF
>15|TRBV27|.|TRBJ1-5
CASSFTGLHNQPQHF
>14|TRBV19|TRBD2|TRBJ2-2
CASKERGGAGELFF
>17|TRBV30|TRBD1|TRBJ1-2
CAWKFHSGGQGIYGYTF
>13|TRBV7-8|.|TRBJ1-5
CASSLRRTQPQHF
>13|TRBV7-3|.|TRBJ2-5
CASSLDIGGPQYF
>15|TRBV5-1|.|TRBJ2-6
CASSSGVTGANVLTF
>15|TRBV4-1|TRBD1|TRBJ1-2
CASSQAGQGAVGYTF
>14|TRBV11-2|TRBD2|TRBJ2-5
CASSLSHGRETQYF
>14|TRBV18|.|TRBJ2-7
CASSSKAGTYEQYF
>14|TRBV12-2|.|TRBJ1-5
CASRPQGRRQPQHF
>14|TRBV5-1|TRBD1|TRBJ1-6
CASSTGTGGEPLHF
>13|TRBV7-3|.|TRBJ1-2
CASSPQGGYGYTF
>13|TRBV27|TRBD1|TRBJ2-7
CASSPRDRAAQYF
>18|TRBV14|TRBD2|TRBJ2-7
CASSQSPGLAASSYEQYF
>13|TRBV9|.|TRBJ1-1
CASSPQWNTEAFF
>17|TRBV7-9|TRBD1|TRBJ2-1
CASSYGTGGGGWNEQFF
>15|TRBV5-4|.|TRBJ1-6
CASSATGSYNSPLHF
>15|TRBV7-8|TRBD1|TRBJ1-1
CASSRGQGWNTEAFF
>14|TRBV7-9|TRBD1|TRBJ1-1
CASSEGQANTEAFF
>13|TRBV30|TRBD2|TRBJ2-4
CAWRGRGKNIQYF
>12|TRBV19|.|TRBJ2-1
CAIGAGHNEQFF
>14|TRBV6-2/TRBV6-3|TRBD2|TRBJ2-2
CASSSGGYTGELFF
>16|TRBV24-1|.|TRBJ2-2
CATSDPAGTLTGELFF